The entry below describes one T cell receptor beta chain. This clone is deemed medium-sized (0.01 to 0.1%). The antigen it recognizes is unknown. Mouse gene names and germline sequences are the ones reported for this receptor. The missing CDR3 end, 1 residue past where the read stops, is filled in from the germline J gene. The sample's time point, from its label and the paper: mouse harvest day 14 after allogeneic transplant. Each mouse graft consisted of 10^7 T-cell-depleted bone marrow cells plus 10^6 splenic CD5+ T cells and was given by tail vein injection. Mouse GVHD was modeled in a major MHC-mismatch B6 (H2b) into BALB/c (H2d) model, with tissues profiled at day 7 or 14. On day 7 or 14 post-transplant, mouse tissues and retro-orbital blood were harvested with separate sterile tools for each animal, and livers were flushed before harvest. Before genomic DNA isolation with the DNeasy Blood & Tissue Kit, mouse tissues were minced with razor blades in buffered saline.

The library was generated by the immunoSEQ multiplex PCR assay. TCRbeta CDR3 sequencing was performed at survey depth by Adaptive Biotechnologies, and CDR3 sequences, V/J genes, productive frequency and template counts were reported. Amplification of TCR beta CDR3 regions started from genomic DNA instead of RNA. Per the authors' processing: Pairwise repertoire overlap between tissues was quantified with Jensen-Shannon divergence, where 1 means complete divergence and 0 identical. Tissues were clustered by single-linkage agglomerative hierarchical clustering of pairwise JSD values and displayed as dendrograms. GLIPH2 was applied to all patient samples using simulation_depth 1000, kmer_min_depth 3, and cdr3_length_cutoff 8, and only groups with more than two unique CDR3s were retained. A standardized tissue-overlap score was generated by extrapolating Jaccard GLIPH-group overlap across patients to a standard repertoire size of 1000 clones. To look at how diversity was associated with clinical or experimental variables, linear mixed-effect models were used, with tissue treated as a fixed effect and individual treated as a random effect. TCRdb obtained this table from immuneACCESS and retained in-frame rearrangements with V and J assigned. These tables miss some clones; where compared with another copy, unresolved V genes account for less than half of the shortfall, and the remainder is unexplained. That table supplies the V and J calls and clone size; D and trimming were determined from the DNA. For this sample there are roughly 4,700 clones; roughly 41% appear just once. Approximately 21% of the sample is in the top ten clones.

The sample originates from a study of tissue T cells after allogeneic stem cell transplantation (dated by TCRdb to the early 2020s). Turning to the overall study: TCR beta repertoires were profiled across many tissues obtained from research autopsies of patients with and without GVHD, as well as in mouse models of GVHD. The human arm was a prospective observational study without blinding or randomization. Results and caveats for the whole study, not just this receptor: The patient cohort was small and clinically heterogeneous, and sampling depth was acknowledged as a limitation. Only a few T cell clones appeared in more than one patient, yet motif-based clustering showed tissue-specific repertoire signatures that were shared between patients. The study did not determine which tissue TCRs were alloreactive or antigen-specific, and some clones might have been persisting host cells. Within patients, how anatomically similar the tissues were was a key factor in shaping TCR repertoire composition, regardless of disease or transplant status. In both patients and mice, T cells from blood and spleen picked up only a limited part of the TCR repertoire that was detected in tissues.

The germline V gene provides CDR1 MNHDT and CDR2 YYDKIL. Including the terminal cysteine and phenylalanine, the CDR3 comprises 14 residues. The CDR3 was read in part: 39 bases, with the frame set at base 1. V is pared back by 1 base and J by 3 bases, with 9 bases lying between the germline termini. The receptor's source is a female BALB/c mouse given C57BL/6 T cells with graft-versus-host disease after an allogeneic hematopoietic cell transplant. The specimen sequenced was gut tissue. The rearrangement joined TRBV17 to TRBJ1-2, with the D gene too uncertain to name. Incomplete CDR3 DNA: TGTGCTAGCAGTAGAGGTCGGTGGGACTCCGACTACACC. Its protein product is CASSRGRWDSDYT. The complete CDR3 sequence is CASSRGRWDSDYTF.